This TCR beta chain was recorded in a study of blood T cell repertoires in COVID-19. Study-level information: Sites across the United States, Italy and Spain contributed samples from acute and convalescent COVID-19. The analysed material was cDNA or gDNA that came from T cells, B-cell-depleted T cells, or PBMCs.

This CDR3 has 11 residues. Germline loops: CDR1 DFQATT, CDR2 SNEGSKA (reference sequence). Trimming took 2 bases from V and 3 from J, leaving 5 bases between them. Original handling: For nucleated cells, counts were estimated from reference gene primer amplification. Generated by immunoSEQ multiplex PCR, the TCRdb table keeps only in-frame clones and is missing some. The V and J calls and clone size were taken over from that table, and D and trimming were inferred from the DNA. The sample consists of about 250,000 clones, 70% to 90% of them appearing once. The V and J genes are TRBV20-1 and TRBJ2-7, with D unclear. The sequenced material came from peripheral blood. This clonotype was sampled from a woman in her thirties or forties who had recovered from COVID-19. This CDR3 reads CSARPRYEQYF. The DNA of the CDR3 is TGCAGTGCTAGACCCCGCTACGAGCAGTACTTC.